A selection of T cell receptor beta chains follows, all from one sample in a study of T-cell memory formation after mild COVID-19. MiXCR was run by TCRdb on the 5' RACE reads, yielding one entry per CDR3 protein. This sample has roughly 350,000 distinct CDR3 sequences, with 20% to 25% found just once. The source material was PBMCs or a T cell subset sorted from them (not recorded which). Every receptor here comes from an adult woman who had mild COVID-19 (a few samples of this study predate the infection). Cell type and time point are not known. The CDR3 runs from the conserved cysteine through the conserved F or W. The order of the fields is J gene, V gene, clone size, D gene, CDR3 DNA, CDR3 protein. The D gene is left open where the match is weak. Part of the rows lack a size; the others show once, few, many or a class for expanded clones.

TRBJ1-2,TRBV7-9,NA,NA,TGTGCCAGCAGCTTACTCCGGGGGCGGGGCTACACCTTC,CASSLLRGRGYTF
TRBJ2-2,TRBV12-3/TRBV12-4,NA,NA,TGTGCCAGCAGGAGGGCCGACACCGGGGAGCTGTTTTTT,CASRRADTGELFF
TRBJ1-3,TRBV7-8,few,NA,TGTGCCAGCAGCCCTATGGGAGTTTCCTCTGGAAACACCATATATTTT,CASSPMGVSSGNTIYF
TRBJ2-7,TRBV20-1,NA,TRBD2,TGCAGTGCTAGAGAGCTAGCGGGGAGCTCCTACGAGCAGTACTTC,CSARELAGSSYEQYF
TRBJ2-5,TRBV7-8,few,NA,TGTGCCAGCAGCTTAAGGGCCGGGGGCGAAGGAACCCAGTACTTC,CASSLRAGGEGTQYF
TRBJ2-7,TRBV4-1,NA,NA,TGCGCCCCTCTTGCCTTACACTCCTACGAGCAGTACTTC,CAPLALHSYEQYF
TRBJ2-7,TRBV30,NA,TRBD2,TGTGCCTGGAGTCGGGCTAGCGGGGACGAGCAGTACTTC,CAWSRASGDEQYF
TRBJ1-4,TRBV2,NA,NA,TGTGCCAGCAGCCGCCGGGGTCCTACGGTCTCAACTAATGAAAAACTGTTTTTT,CASSRRGPTVSTNEKLFF
TRBJ2-5,TRBV12-3/TRBV12-4,few,TRBD1,TGTGCCAGCAGCACGGGACAGGGGGGTTTGAAGACCCAGTACTTC,CASSTGQGGLKTQYF
TRBJ2-1,TRBV7-9,once,TRBD2,TGTGCCAGCAGCTTAGTCGGACTAGCGAGCTCCTACAATGAGCAGTTCTTC,CASSLVGLASSYNEQFF
TRBJ2-1,TRBV2,NA,TRBD2,TGTGCCAGCAGGGCGGGACTAGCGGGGGGGCCAGGCAATGAGCAGTTCTTC,CASRAGLAGGPGNEQFF
TRBJ2-3,TRBV6-6,many,NA,TGTGCCAGCCGCCCGGGGTTCCGAGGTATGGGCACAGATACGCAGTATTTT,CASRPGFRGMGTDTQYF
TRBJ2-1,TRBV5-1,NA,TRBD1,TGCGCCAGCAGCTTGAGGGACAGAAGAAACGCTGAGCAGTTCTTC,CASSLRDRRNAEQFF
TRBJ1-2,TRBV4-2,many,NA,TGTGCCAGCAGCCACCTAGGGGGGGGTGGCTATGGCTACACCTTC,CASSHLGGGGYGYTF
TRBJ1-4,TRBV3-1,NA,NA,TGTGCCAGCAGCCAAGGCCCCCCGATAGCAACTAATGAAAAACTGTTTTTT,CASSQGPPIATNEKLFF